Following are 22 T cell receptor beta chains from one sample sequenced in a study of T cells in Graves' hyperthyroidism and ophthalmopathy (dated by TCRdb to the late 2010s). Library generation was performed with multiplex PCR. Sequencing instrument: Illumina HiSeq 2000. The TCR beta CDR3 regions were amplified from RNA transcripts. The first round of RT-PCR for the TCR CDR3 was performed with the HTBI primer set and the Qiagen OneStep RT-PCR kit. The public reads were quality trimmed at Q25 with fastp and then assembled into clones with MiXCR by TCRdb, keeping productive beta chains. Each record represents a unique CDR3 protein, reported with the most common genes and DNA among its rows. For this sample the table gives roughly 100,000 distinct CDR3 sequences, of which roughly 44% were detected only once. The leading ten clones occupy 20% to 30% of the sample. Specimen: blood. All receptors come from a man in his forties or fifties with Graves' hyperthyroidism.

The chain combines TRBV7-2 with TRBJ2-1, with TRBD2 matching 8 bases. This CDR3 has 18 residues. Germline CDR1 is SGHTA and CDR2 is FQGNSA. The V and J ends lost 5 bases and 5 bases, in that order; junction bases with no gene match: 17. Written as DNA, the CDR3 is TGTGCCAGCAGCCCGAGGTCCGGCGGGGGGAAGGGGCACAATGAGCAGTTCTTC. Its protein is CASSPRSGGGKGHNEQFF.

J is TRBJ2-5 and V is TRBV25-1, with 10 bases identical to TRBD1. This CDR3 contains 17 residues. The junction had 11 bases not matched to a gene; V was cut back by 5 bases and J by 2 bases. CDR1 is MGHDK, CDR2 SYGVNS, per germline. The DNA of the CDR3 is TGTGCCAGCAGTTTATTGGGTAGGGGACAGGGGCAAGAGACCCAGTACTTC. It specifies CASSLLGRGQGQETQYF.

Many counts were recorded for this clonotype. This sequence joins TRBV15 and TRBJ2-2; a possible D gene is TRBD1 (6 bases). The germline gives CDR1 LNHNV, CDR2 YYDKDF (reference sequence). With 7 bases removed from V and 3 bases from J, the gap between germline ends came to 12 bases. The CDR3 has 14 amino acids. The CDR3 DNA reads as TGTGCCACCAATCAGGGGCAAGACACCGGGGAGCTGTTTTTT. It translates to CATNQGQDTGELFF.

The chain combines TRBV20-1 with TRBJ2-7; the match to TRBD1 covers 10 bases. The germline V gene has CDR1 DFQATT and CDR2 SNEGSKA (reference sequence). This CDR3 spans 13 amino acids. J lost 6 bases, V lost 3 bases, and 5 bases had no gene match. Here the CDR3 DNA reads TGCAGTGCTAGCGGGACAGGGGTTCGCGAGCAGTACTTC. Its protein product is CSASGTGVREQYF.

Many counts were recorded for this clonotype. The gene calls are TRBV6-5 and TRBJ1-2; D not resolved. Trimming cost V 6 bases and J 6 bases, with 11 bases left between them. The length of the CDR3 is 12 residues. Germline CDR1 MNHEY, CDR2 SVGAGI. The CDR3 coding sequence is TGTGCCAGCAGCCCCGGGTACCATGGCTACACCTTC. Translating gives CASSPGYHGYTF.

V gene TRBV7-8 combines with J gene TRBJ2-3; TRBD1 might be the D (6 bases). The V gene lost 7 bases and the J gene lost 0 bases, with 17 bases spanning the gap. The CDR3 is 16 residues long. Germline CDR1 is SGHVS and CDR2 is FQNEAQ. Here the CDR3 reads CASTPTGRTSTDTQYF. CDR3 DNA: TGTGCCAGCACCCCTACAGGGCGTACTAGCACAGATACGCAGTATTTT.

Of note for this clonotype: At one end, the junction sequence differs from germline, possibly due to a read error. The CDR3 DNA follows: TGTGCCAGCAGTCCGTTCGGGAGGCACTACAATGAGCAAGTCTTC. Protein product: CASSPFGRHYNEQVF. The genes are TRBV7-2 and TRBJ2-1, with 7 bases lining up with TRBD2. From germline, CDR1 is SGHTA and CDR2 FQGNSA. The length of the CDR3 is 15 residues.

The table lists this clonotype with many counts. The chain carries TRBV6-2 or TRBV6-3 and TRBJ2-1; possible D gene TRBD2, 5 bases. The germline gives CDR1 MNHEY, CDR2 SVGEGT. Trimming took 3 bases from V and 5 from J, leaving 11 bases between them. The CDR3 has 14 amino acids. CDR3 nucleotides: TGTGCCAGCAGTTATTTTGGGAGACACAATGAGCAGTTCTTC. As protein: CASSYFGRHNEQFF.

This clonotype was counted between two and nine times. The chain links TRBV18 to TRBJ1-1; maybe TRBD1 (6 bases). The CDR3 length is 15 residues. Germline V gives CDR1 KGHSH, CDR2 LQKENI. Trimming removed 0 bases at V and 1 base at J, with 9 bases between. CDR3 in amino acids: CASSPPGQQNTEAFF. The CDR3 DNA sequence: TGTGCCAGCTCACCACCCGGACAGCAGAACACTGAAGCTTTCTTT.

On this clonotype: Relative to the germline gene, one junction end is altered; a read error may explain this. This chain links TRBV10-3 with TRBJ2-1, with D tentatively TRBD2 (6 bases). Germline assignment: CDR1 ENHRY and CDR2 SYGVKD. This CDR3 is built from 15 residues. The CDR3 region has the DNA TGCGCCATCAGTGCGGGGACGCTGGTTTACAATGGGCAGTTCTTC. This gives the protein CAISAGTLVYNGQFF.

Turning to this clonotype: The junction departs from germline at one end; a sequencing error may be responsible. The chain links TRBV29-1 to TRBJ2-2, with TRBD2 as a possible D gene (6 bases). The CDR3 contains 17 residues. Germline assignment: CDR1 SQVTM and CDR2 ANQGSEA. As DNA, the CDR3 is TGCAGCGTTGGGGCAGGAGGGCCTATCGTACACACCCGGGAGCTGTTTTTT. Translated, it gives CSVGAGGPIVHTRELFF.

This clonotype was observed a few times. V is TRBV7-8 and J is TRBJ2-1, with 10 bases fitting TRBD2. The CDR3 consists of 15 residues. The V segment lost 11 bases and the J segment 5 bases; nucleotides outside the gene matches: 12. CDR1 and CDR2 from the germline V gene are SGHVS and FQNEAQ. CDR3 residues: CAWSTGTSAHNEQFF. The CDR3 coding sequence is TGTGCCTGGAGTACCGGGACTAGCGCGCACAATGAGCAGTTCTTC.

At least ten counts were recorded for this clonotype. This chain links TRBV2 with TRBJ1-1; no firm D call. From germline, CDR1 is SNHLY and CDR2 FYNNEI. CDR3 length equals 13 residues. With 2 bases removed from V and 7 bases from J, the gap between germline ends came to 11 bases. The CDR3 region is CASSELVFSEAFF. The CDR3 DNA reads as TGTGCCAGCAGTGAACTGGTTTTTAGTGAAGCTTTCTTT.

About this clonotype itself: A single base separates this from a much larger clone, so it may be a read error. The chain carries TRBV20-1 and TRBJ2-3; 8 bases are shared with TRBD2. J lost 0 bases, V lost 6 bases, and 17 bases had no gene match. Germline CDR1 is DFQATT and CDR2 is SNEGSKA (reference sequence). The CDR3 length is 18 residues. CDR3 nucleotides: TGCAGTGCCCCCCCGGGAGGCGGCCTAGCGGGCAGCACAGATACGCAGTATTTT. Translating it yields CSAPPGGGLAGSTDTQYF.

This clonotype was recorded many times. The rearrangement uses TRBV7-3 and TRBJ2-1; 7 nucleotides agree with TRBD2. Germline-derived CDR1 and CDR2 are SGHTA and FQGTGA. Trimming removed 2 bases from V and 7 bases from J; junction bases left unmatched: 8. The CDR3 contains 15 residues. Written as DNA, the CDR3 is TGTGCCAGCAGCTTATCCGCTAGCGGTGGTAATGAGCAGTTCTTC. It specifies CASSLSASGGNEQFF.

A few counts support this clonotype. This chain connects TRBV22-1 to TRBJ1-3. TRBV22-1 is recorded as a pseudogene. This CDR3 has 13 residues. CDR3 protein: CPGRWCSGNTIYF. DNA of the CDR3: TGTCCTGGGAGGTGGTGCTCTGGAAACACCATATATTTT.

This clonotype has at least ten counts. This chain uses TRBV2 with TRBJ2-7; 7 nucleotides agree with TRBD2. Trimming removed 8 bases from V and 0 bases from J; junction bases left unmatched: 4. The CDR3 loop spans 13 amino acids. CDR1 and CDR2 (germline): SNHLY, FYNNEI. In nucleotides, the CDR3 is TGTGCCAGCGGGGGGGACCTCTCCTACGAGCAGTACTTC. This sequence encodes CASGGDLSYEQYF.

In this sample, this clonotype turned up many times. The rearrangement joins TRBV2 to TRBJ1-5, with D tentatively TRBD1 (5 bases). The CDR3 length is 15 residues. Per germline, CDR1 SNHLY and CDR2 FYNNEI. V was clipped by 5 bases and J by 5 bases, with 16 bases between them. The CDR3 spells CASSPISGGDQPQHF. CDR3 in DNA: TGTGCCAGCAGTCCTATTTCGGGAGGGGATCAGCCCCAGCATTTT.

This clonotype has at least ten counts. V is TRBV10-2 and J is TRBJ2-7; 8 nucleotides align to TRBD2. CDR3 length: 17 residues. Per the germline V gene, CDR1 is WSHSY and CDR2 is SAAADI. The J segment lost 0 bases and the V segment lost 6 bases, leaving 13 bases of the junction unmatched. CDR3 coding DNA: TGCGCCAGCAGCGGATCCTACTATAGCGGGGACTCCTACGAGCAGTACTTC. Amino acids: CASSGSYYSGDSYEQYF.

Ten or more counts support this clonotype. The chain couples TRBV10-3 to TRBJ1-1; possible D gene TRBD1, 5 bases. The CDR3 is 14 amino acids. CDR1 and CDR2 (germline): ENHRY, SYGVKD. Between the trimmed V and J ends, which lost 3 bases and 2 bases, there was a span of 10 bases. DNA for the CDR3: TGTGCCATCAGTGACGTCCAGGGAAACACTGAAGCTTTCTTT. It encodes CAISDVQGNTEAFF.

V and J are TRBV7-2 and TRBJ1-1; D ambiguous. CDR3 length: 13 amino acids. Trimming stripped 8 bases from V and 4 bases from J, with 14 bases between. The germline CDR1 and CDR2 sequences are SGHTA and FQGNSA. This CDR3 reads CASVGDGGTEAFF. Written as DNA, the CDR3 is TGTGCCAGCGTAGGTGATGGAGGCACTGAAGCTTTCTTT.

To note about this clonotype: The DNA is omitted, as the CDR3 cannot be located on it reliably, and the CDR3 follows TCRdb's listing. V usage is TRBV29-1 and J usage is TRBJ1-6; TRBD1 reflects the table's D call only, with no check against the DNA. Germline V gene sequence: CDR1 SQVTM, CDR2 ANQGSEA. The CDR3 length equals 20 residues, ends included. This CDR3 is CSVEICASRVGTEVGSPLHF.